This TCR beta chain was retrieved from a study of patients and donors after allogeneic stem cell transplantation (dated by TCRdb to the early 2020s). The CDR3 spans 15 residues, from the cysteine through the phenylalanine. This entry keeps only the CDR3 DNA: 45 bases, framed from base 1. A remark on this clonotype: The antigen it recognizes is unknown. Per-base quality was not reported, and no clone a single base away is much larger than it.

Library creation used RT-PCR. Sequencing was performed on a NextSeq 550. In TCRdb, the public reads were trimmed at Q25 with fastp and aligned with MiXCR, with productive beta chains retained. Each record represents a unique CDR3 protein, reported with the most common genes and DNA among its rows. This sample holds about a million distinct CDR3 sequences; more than 15% were observed only once. The ten largest clonotypes hold 5% to 6.5% of the sample. The chain links TRBV21-1 with TRBJ1-1; TRBD1, as called in the table, went unchecked against the DNA. TRBV21-1 is a known pseudogene. Sequencing input: blood, either unsorted or a sorted T cell fraction (not recorded which). This sequence originates from a human donor who was either an allogeneic HSCT recipient or a stem cell or donor lymphocyte infusion donor (not recorded which). It is not recorded whose cells these are; they may come from a transplant donor. CDR3 loop: CASSKPGQRNTEAFF. At the DNA level, the sequence is TGTGCCAGCAGCAAGCCGGGACAGCGGAACACTGAAGCTTTCTTT.